This TCR beta chain is from a study of CD8 T cells in Susac syndrome. Findings of the study overall: The number of individuals included in the study's TCR sequencing and HLA analysis was acknowledged as relatively small.

Regarding this clonotype: As yet, its antigen is unknown.

This CDR3 comprises 15 residues. With V trimmed by 3 bases and J by 3 bases, 3 bases remained unmatched. CD8+ and CD4+ T cells circulating in blood were sequenced for TCR beta. Controls matched for sex and age were healthy donors. Random hexamers were used to reverse transcribe roughly 0.45 to 1 ug of RNA. Amplification of TCR beta CDR3 was carried out by immunoSEQ multiplex PCR, which covered 54 Vbeta and 13 Jbeta segments. MiXCR, applied by TCRdb to the immunoSEQ multiplex PCR reads, yields one record per CDR3 protein. The repertoire includes around 26,000 distinct CDR3 sequences, roughly 94% of them detected once, and roughly 0.27% sits in the top ten.

This chain uses TRBV12-3 or TRBV12-4 with TRBJ2-3; 10 nucleotides align to TRBD2. The specimen was CD8+ T cells from PBMCs. The sequence was collected from a human donor in good health. The CDR3 nucleotides are TGTGCCAGCAGTTTCAGCGGGGGGGCAACAGATACGCAGTATTTT. Its protein is CASSFSGGATDTQYF.